The source of this T cell receptor (beta chain) is a study of blood T cell repertoires in COVID-19. Whole-study context: Nucleic acid was either cDNA or gDNA, and it came from T cells, B-cell-depleted T cells, or PBMCs.

Repertoires were generated with immunoSEQ multiplex PCR, while TCRdb's copy carries only in-frame clones and drops some. The sample holds approximately 280,000 clones, 80% to 90% seen once. There are 14 residues in the CDR3. CDR1 KGHDR and CDR2 SFDVKD come from the germline V gene. The V and J ends lost 9 bases and 8 bases, in that order; junction bases with no gene match: 10. This chain connects TRBV24-1 to TRBJ2-1; 9 nucleotides agree with TRBD2. This receptor was taken from a man in his forties or fifties with acute or convalescent COVID-19. Input material: peripheral blood. CDR3 sequence: CATSGTSPPHEQFF. CDR3 nucleotide sequence: TGTGCCACCTCCGGGACTAGCCCTCCCCATGAGCAGTTCTTC.